Listed below are T cell receptor beta chains from one sample, sequenced in a study of T cells in localized non-small cell lung cancer. This table comes from immunoSEQ multiplex PCR, and its TCRdb copy is limited to in-frame clones, with some not included. Of 6,000 or so clones listed, roughly a quarter are singletons. The material sequenced was lung tumor tissue, taken before any cancer treatment. The receptor source for this set is an older female donor with stage I lung adenocarcinoma. CDR3s include the opening cysteine and the closing phenylalanine or tryptophan. A D gene is named only where the DNA matches it firmly. Size is omitted from some rows. Given values are once, few, many or a class for expanded clones.

CDR3 protein,CDR3 DNA,D gene,J gene,clone size,V gene
CASSFETGGETQYF,TGCGCCAGCAGCTTCGAAACGGGAGGGGAGACCCAGTACTTC,TRBD2,TRBJ2-5,-,TRBV5-1
CASSQERGQRGYQETQYF,TGCGCCAGCAGCCAAGAAAGGGGCCAAAGGGGTTACCAAGAGACCCAGTACTTC,-,TRBJ2-5,-,TRBV4-1
CASIPFGVGTDTQYF,TGTGCCAGCATCCCCTTTGGGGTTGGGACAGATACGCAGTATTTT,-,TRBJ2-3,few,TRBV11-3
CASSYTPPRATEAFF,TGTGCCAGCAGTTATACCCCCCCAAGGGCCACTGAAGCTTTCTTT,-,TRBJ1-1,-,TRBV6-8
CASNFGARTDTQYF,TGTGCCAGCAATTTCGGTGCTAGAACAGATACGCAGTATTTT,-,TRBJ2-3,-,TRBV9
CASSQDQGFTRFF,TGTGCCAGCAGCCAAGATCAGGGCTTCACGAGGTTCTTC,-,TRBJ2-1,-,TRBV14
CASSPRWGPGWPSNYGYTF,TGTGCCAGCAGCCCCCGTTGGGGGCCGGGATGGCCATCTAACTATGGCTACACCTTC,-,TRBJ1-2,-,TRBV11-3
CASSVEEVISTDTQYF,TGTGCCAGCAGCGTAGAGGAAGTGATTAGCACAGATACGCAGTATTTT,-,TRBJ2-3,-,TRBV9
CASSDSTRNEQFF,TGTGCCAGCAGTGACTCGACTAGGAATGAGCAGTTCTTC,-,TRBJ2-1,few,TRBV6-8
CASSSLGRQYEQYF,TGTGCCAGCAGCTCCCTCGGGCGGCAATACGAGCAGTACTTC,-,TRBJ2-7,-,TRBV11-3
CASSQGDGLGVEAFF,TGTGCCAGCAGCCAAGGGGACGGGTTGGGGGTTGAAGCTTTCTTT,-,TRBJ1-1,-,TRBV11-3
CASGKLGEGINQPQHF,TGTGCCAGCGGAAAACTGGGTGAGGGTATCAATCAGCCCCAGCATTTT,-,TRBJ1-5,medium-sized,TRBV28
CASSYRNREPTEAFF,TGTGCCAGCAGCTACCGTAACAGGGAGCCCACTGAAGCTTTCTTT,-,TRBJ1-1,-,TRBV11-3
CASSLVGLSNTEAFF,TGTGCCAGCAGCTTAGTGGGACTCTCGAACACTGAAGCTTTCTTT,-,TRBJ1-1,few,TRBV11-3
CASSEAGSYNEQFF,TGTGCCAGCAGTGAGGCGGGTTCCTACAATGAGCAGTTCTTC,-,TRBJ2-1,few,TRBV13
CASSIIPADQPQHF,TGTGCCAGTAGTATAATTCCAGCCGATCAGCCCCAGCATTTT,-,TRBJ1-5,-,TRBV19
CASTSLAGGPGYEQYF,TGTGCCAGCACTTCCCTAGCGGGAGGGCCGGGGTACGAGCAGTACTTC,TRBD2,TRBJ2-7,-,TRBV28
CASSPGSPTVYGYTF,TGTGCCAGCAGCCCGGGCTCCCCTACTGTCTATGGCTACACCTTC,-,TRBJ1-2,few,TRBV28
CASQAEDSTNTEAFF,TGTGCCAGCCAAGCGGAAGACAGTACGAACACTGAAGCTTTCTTT,-,TRBJ1-1,-,TRBV19
CASSYSPAADYNEQFF,TGTGCCAGCAGTTACTCCCCAGCGGCCGACTACAATGAGCAGTTCTTC,-,TRBJ2-1,-,TRBV6-8
CASRDGDRRWEQYF,TGTGCCAGCAGAGACGGGGACAGGCGATGGGAGCAGTACTTC,TRBD1,TRBJ2-7,-,TRBV11-3
CSVGSATNEKLFF,TGCAGCGTGGGGTCTGCAACTAATGAAAAACTGTTTTTT,-,TRBJ1-4,once,TRBV29-1
CAIRRDWQLYNEQFF,TGTGCCATCCGAAGGGATTGGCAATTGTACAATGAGCAGTTCTTC,-,TRBJ2-1,few,TRBV10-3
CASTGRAGGNQPQHF,TGTGCCAGCACGGGGAGGGCAGGGGGGAATCAGCCCCAGCATTTT,TRBD1,TRBJ1-5,-,TRBV6-8
CASSPWTGSTGYEQYF,TGTGCCAGCAGCCCATGGACAGGGAGTACGGGATACGAGCAGTACTTC,TRBD1,TRBJ2-7,-,TRBV11-3
CASSTPGRNYEQYF,TGTGCCAGCAGCACTCCGGGACGGAACTACGAGCAGTACTTC,-,TRBJ2-7,-,TRBV11-3
CASSQVWGTSGKSPYEQYF,TGTGCCAGCAGCCAAGTTTGGGGGACTAGCGGGAAGTCGCCCTACGAGCAGTACTTC,TRBD2,TRBJ2-7,-,TRBV14
CASSLGWDNNQPQHF,TGTGCCAGCAGCTTAGGGTGGGACAACAATCAGCCCCAGCATTTT,-,TRBJ1-5,medium-sized,TRBV11-3
CASSGLAGSGLYNEQFF,TGTGCCAGCTCGGGACTAGCGGGAAGCGGGTTATACAATGAGCAGTTCTTC,TRBD2,TRBJ2-1,-,TRBV28
CASIDWGRDTGELFF,TGTGCCAGCATCGATTGGGGGAGGGACACCGGGGAGCTGTTTTTT,TRBD2,TRBJ2-2,-,TRBV6-8